The 31 T cell receptor beta chains reported below all come from one sample, sequenced in a study of read filtering for tumor transcriptome and immune sequencing. From about 400 ng of RNA, a library with molecular barcoded alpha/delta and beta/gamma adaptors was made. A single record per CDR3 protein comes from TCRdb applying MiXCR to the reads. The data hold tens of thousands of distinct CDR3 sequences, with 20% to 25% observed a single time. Source material: a population of CD138-negative cells sorted from bone marrow. The receptors originated from a donor aged 40 or older with multiple myeloma.

This clonotype has ten or more counts. The chain couples TRBV5-1 to TRBJ2-6, with 8 positions matching TRBD1. CDR1 SGHRS and CDR2 YFSETQ come from the germline V gene. The CDR3 length is 16 residues. The V and J ends lost 1 base and 4 bases, in that order; junction bases with no gene match: 4. The CDR3 is CASSLQGALGANVLTF. Here the CDR3 DNA reads TGCGCCAGCAGCTTGCAGGGGGCGCTAGGGGCCAACGTCCTGACTTTC. The variable domain in full, completed from reference TRBV5-1 and TRBJ2-6, reads KAGVTQTPRYLIKTRGQQVTLSCSPISGHRSVSWYQQTPGQGLQFLFEYFSETQRNKGNFPGRFSGRQFSNSRSEMNVSTLELGDSALYLCASSLQGALGANVLTFGAGSRLTVL.

The table lists this clonotype with many counts. The rearrangement uses TRBV5-1 and TRBJ2-5; 11 bases are shared with TRBD2. V lost 4 bases to trimming and J lost 3 bases; unmatched junction nucleotides: 2. Germline V gives CDR1 SGHRS, CDR2 YFSETQ. CDR3 size: 14 residues. As DNA, the CDR3 is TGCGCCAGCAGCCCGGGACTAGCGGAAGAGACCCAGTACTTC. This encodes CASSPGLAEETQYF. Together with reference TRBV5-1 and TRBJ2-5, the CDR3 gives the full variable domain: KAGVTQTPRYLIKTRGQQVTLSCSPISGHRSVSWYQQTPGQGLQFLFEYFSETQRNKGNFPGRFSGRQFSNSRSEMNVSTLELGDSALYLCASSPGLAEETQYFGPGTRLLVL.

This clonotype was picked up many times. The rearrangement joins TRBV20-1 to TRBJ1-1, with 7 positions matching TRBD1. Trimming took 3 bases from V and 10 from J; bases not matched to a gene: 14. The germline CDR1 and CDR2 sequences are DFQATT and SNEGSKA (reference sequence). The CDR3 is 14 residues long. The CDR3 DNA reads as TGCAGTGCTAGGGCCGGGACAGCCGGGCCAGGAGCTTTCTTT. Translating it yields CSARAGTAGPGAFF.

In its sample, this clonotype was seen many times. The rearrangement joins TRBV5-1 to TRBJ2-5; D is unclear. V was cut by 2 bases and J by 1 base, with 6 bases left in between. The CDR3 is 13 residues long. Looked up from germline, CDR1 is SGHRS and CDR2 is YFSETQ. The DNA for the CDR3 is TGCGCCAGCAGCTTTCGGGTCCAAGAGACCCAGTACTTC. Amino acid sequence: CASSFRVQETQYF.

This chain links TRBV7-9 with TRBJ1-3; D gene ambiguous. Germline CDR1 and CDR2: SEHNR and FQNEAQ (reference sequence). CDR3 length equals 11 residues. V dropped 4 bases and J dropped 4 bases, with 2 bases sitting between them. The CDR3 coding sequence is TGTGCCAGCAGCTCCGGAAACACCATATATTTT. This translates into CASSSGNTIYF.

This clonotype occurred many times. The CDR3 reads CASSSHNKNEKLFF. CDR3 DNA: TGTGCCAGCAGCTCACATAACAAGAATGAAAAACTGTTTTTT. This chain joins TRBV27 and TRBJ1-4; D call uncertain. The V gene's germline CDR1 is MNHEY and CDR2 SMNVEV (reference sequence). The ends were cut back, 6 bases at V and 5 bases at J, with 13 bases in the middle. This CDR3 has 14 amino acids.

Of note for this clonotype: A much larger clone is a single base away; this may be a read error. The chain has TRBV6-5 and TRBJ1-1, with D unclear. Looked up from germline, CDR1 is MNHEY and CDR2 is SVGAGI. Trimming stripped 4 bases from V and 4 bases from J, with 16 bases between. This CDR3 spans 15 amino acids. The CDR3 DNA follows: TGTGCCAGCAGTTCCTCGAAGGTAATGGCCACTGAAGCTTTCTTT. This translates into CASSSSKVMATEAFF.

This clonotype was counted a few times. The chain uses TRBV12-3 or TRBV12-4 and TRBJ1-1, with no clear D. The CDR3 consists of 12 residues. With 6 bases removed from V and 5 bases from J, the gap between germline ends came to 10 bases. This CDR3 reads CASSLDRTEAFF. The CDR3, as DNA: TGTGCCAGCAGCCTAGATCGGACTGAAGCTTTCTTT.

This clonotype occurred many times. The V and J genes are TRBV28 and TRBJ1-1; TRBD1 matches 10 bases. The CDR3 sequence is 19 residues long. V lost 6 bases, J lost 8 bases, and 24 bases stayed unmatched. CDR1 MDHEN and CDR2 SYDVKM come from the germline V gene. This CDR3 reads CASREGQGGVYGQRAEAFF. CDR3 bases: TGTGCCAGCAGAGAAGGACAGGGGGGAGTTTATGGTCAAAGGGCGGAAGCTTTCTTT.

The chain combines TRBV11-2 with TRBJ2-5, with 9 bases lining up with TRBD2. V was pared by 0 bases and J by 4 bases, with 6 bases of the junction left unmatched. This CDR3 is built from 16 residues. CDR1 is SGHAT, CDR2 FQNNGV, per germline. The CDR3 DNA reads as TGTGCCAGCAGCTTAGAGGTAGCGGGGGCCGGAGAGACCCAGTACTTC. This translates into CASSLEVAGAGETQYF.

The chain uses TRBV6-1 and TRBJ2-7; maybe TRBD1 (7 bases). In germline, CDR1 is MNHNS, CDR2 SASEGT. Trimming left V 5 bases short and J 1 base short, with 15 bases between. This CDR3 contains 15 residues. The CDR3 DNA reads TGTGCCAGCAGTCCTCAGGGGGGCTCATCCTACGAGCAGTACTTC. Its protein is CASSPQGGSSYEQYF.

Details on this clonotype: A much larger clone is a single base away; this may be a read error. The gene calls are TRBV9 and TRBJ1-5; D call uncertain. CDR3 length equals 13 residues. Deletions cut 0 bases from V and 3 bases from J, with 4 bases between. Per germline, CDR1 SGDLS and CDR2 YYNGEE. The CDR3 is CASSVGPNQPQHF. CDR3 DNA: TGTGCCAGCAGCGTAGGGCCCAATCAGCCCCAGCATTTT.

This clonotype was counted at least ten times. The rearrangement joins TRBV5-5 to TRBJ2-7; maybe TRBD1 (5 bases). The CDR3 consists of 14 residues. The V and J ends lost 4 bases and 0 bases respectively, with 11 bases between them. Looked up from germline, CDR1 is SGHKS and CDR2 is YYEKEE (reference sequence). CDR3 amino acids: CASSLTAASYEQYF. Written as DNA, the CDR3 is TGTGCCAGCAGCCTGACAGCAGCCTCCTACGAGCAGTACTTC.

In its sample, this clonotype was seen many times. The chain combines TRBV4-2 with TRBJ2-1; D not resolved. Trimming removed 1 base at V and 4 bases at J, with 8 bases between. Germline V lookup: CDR1 LGHNA, CDR2 YNFKEQ. The CDR3 length is 14 residues. The CDR3 region is CASSQAKGYNEQFF. Written as DNA, the CDR3 is TGTGCCAGCAGCCAAGCTAAGGGTTACAATGAGCAGTTCTTC.

The chain carries TRBV19 and TRBJ2-5; the D is unclear. The CDR3 consists of 13 residues. Germline CDR1 reads LNHDA; CDR2 reads SQIVND (reference sequence). Trimming removed 7 bases from V and 3 bases from J, with 12 bases in between. The CDR3 spells CASKAGTEETQYF. CDR3 coding DNA: TGTGCCAGTAAGGCAGGAACCGAAGAGACCCAGTACTTC.

This clonotype occurred many times. This chain uses TRBV12-3 or TRBV12-4 with TRBJ2-2, with TRBD2 as a possible D gene (5 bases). The CDR3 length is 12 residues. The ends were cut back, 8 bases at V and 2 bases at J, with 6 bases in the middle. This CDR3 is CASEGNTGELFF. For the CDR3, the DNA is TGTGCCAGCGAGGGAAACACCGGGGAGCTGTTTTTT.

The sample holds many counts of this clonotype. The V gene is TRBV19, the J gene TRBJ2-2; D gene uncertain. V lost 1 base and J lost 2, with 8 bases in between. Germline V gene lookup returns CDR1 LNHDA and CDR2 SQIVND (reference sequence). This CDR3 contains 15 residues. CDR3 in DNA: TGTGCCAGTAGTATAGTCCCCATTAACACCGGGGAGCTGTTTTTT. It encodes CASSIVPINTGELFF.

The V and J genes are TRBV30 and TRBJ1-1; no firm D call. V gave up 3 bases and J gave up 1 base, with 12 bases separating them. This CDR3 has 14 residues. Per germline, CDR1 GTSNPN and CDR2 SVGIG (reference sequence). The CDR3 DNA follows: TGTGCCTGGAGGCGACTAGTGGCGAACACTGAAGCTTTCTTT. Translated: CAWRRLVANTEAFF. Based on the CDR3 plus reference TRBV30 and TRBJ1-1, the full variable domain is SQTIHQWPATLVQPVGSPLSLECTVEGTSNPNLYWYRQAAGRGLQLLFYSVGIGQISSEVPQNLSASRPQDRQFILSSKKLLLSDSGFYLCAWRRLVANTEAFFGQGTRLTVV.

In this sample, this clonotype turned up many times. The rearrangement links TRBV20-1 to TRBJ2-7, with D maybe TRBD1 (5 bases). V was cut by 2 bases and J by 5 bases, with 10 bases left in between. The CDR3 runs to 12 residues. Germline assignment: CDR1 DFQATT and CDR2 SNEGSKA (reference sequence). The CDR3 DNA is TGCAGTGCTAGAACAGGTCCGAACGAGCAGTACTTC. Protein: CSARTGPNEQYF.

This clonotype occurred many times. This sequence joins TRBV25-1 and TRBJ2-1; TRBD2 aligns across 15 bases. The CDR3 extends over 14 amino acids. The germline V gene has CDR1 MGHDK and CDR2 SYGVNS. V shed 7 bases, J shed 6 bases, and the junction held 1 base outside the gene matches. Here the CDR3 reads CASMGLAGGNEQFF. The CDR3, as DNA: TGTGCCAGCATGGGACTAGCGGGGGGCAATGAGCAGTTCTTC.

In this sample, this clonotype turned up many times. The chain employs TRBV5-1 and TRBJ2-7; D is uncertain. Trimming removed 0 bases at V and 1 base at J, with 8 bases between. The CDR3 loop spans 14 amino acids. Per germline, CDR1 SGHRS and CDR2 YFSETQ. The CDR3 DNA is TGCGCCAGCAGCTTGGTGGTCGGATCCTACGAGCAGTACTTC. It translates to CASSLVVGSYEQYF.

About this clonotype itself: A much larger clone differs from this one at a single base, so this may be a read error. This chain joins TRBV12-3 or TRBV12-4 and TRBJ1-4; D is possibly TRBD1 (6 bases). The CDR3 loop spans 14 amino acids. The CDR3 is CASSLAGAGEKLLF. In DNA, the CDR3 is TGTGCCAGCAGTTTGGCAGGGGCGGGTGAAAAACTGCTTTTT.

The table lists this clonotype with many counts. The gene calls are TRBV7-2 and TRBJ2-3; no firm D call. V shed 5 bases and J shed 4 bases, with 7 bases lying between them. CDR1 and CDR2 from the germline V gene are SGHTA and FQGNSA. The CDR3 sequence is 12 residues long. The CDR3 spells CASSGVADTQYF. CDR3 coding DNA: TGTGCCAGCAGCGGGGTTGCAGATACGCAGTATTTT. The full variable domain, with the rest looked up from reference TRBV7-2 and TRBJ2-3, is GAGVSQSPSNKVTEKGKDVELRCDPISGHTALYWYRQSLGQGLEFLIYFQGNSAPDKSGLPSDRFSAERTGGSVSTLTIQRTQQEDSAVYLCASSGVADTQYFGPGTRLTVL.

This clonotype was detected many times. This chain joins TRBV3-1 and TRBJ1-2; 7 bases match TRBD1. The junction had 5 bases not matched to a gene; V was cut back by 4 bases and J by 6 bases. Germline assignment: CDR1 LGHDT and CDR2 YNNKEL (reference sequence). The CDR3 totals 13 residues. For the CDR3, the DNA is TGTGCCAGCAGCCTAGGGACAGCTCATGGCTACACCTTC. Translation: CASSLGTAHGYTF.

The sample holds many counts of this clonotype. The chain carries TRBV28 and TRBJ2-1; D is undetermined. CDR1 is MDHEN, CDR2 SYDVKM, per germline. The CDR3 extends over 13 amino acids. V was trimmed by 3 bases and J by 4 bases, leaving 7 bases between them. The CDR3 loop is CASSLALYNEQFF. CDR3 coding DNA: TGTGCCAGCAGTTTGGCTCTATACAATGAGCAGTTCTTC. Variable domain in full (rest from reference TRBV28 and TRBJ2-1): DVKVTQSSRYLVKRTGEKVFLECVQDMDHENMFWYRQDPGLGLRLIYFSYDVKMKEKGDIPEGYSVSREKKERFSLILESASTNQTSMYLCASSLALYNEQFFGPGTRLTVL.

This clonotype was observed many times. The chain links TRBV11-2 to TRBJ2-6; D call uncertain. Trimming took 4 bases from V and 0 from J, leaving 13 bases between them. Germline V lookup: CDR1 SGHAT, CDR2 FQNNGV. The CDR3 has 17 amino acids. The CDR3 spells CASSSFLGNSGANVLTF. CDR3 DNA sequence: TGTGCCAGCAGCTCCTTCTTAGGAAACTCTGGGGCCAACGTCCTGACTTTC.

As to this clonotype: This may arise from a read error, as a much more abundant clone is one base away. As the CDR3 is not closed by the conserved phenylalanine or tryptophan, this likely results from a read error. The chain combines TRBV20-1 with TRBJ2-2; the match to TRBD2 covers 7 bases. CDR3 length equals 14 residues. J gave up 7 bases and V 6 bases, and 11 bases lay outside the gene matches. Germline lookup yields CDR1 DFQATT and CDR2 SNEGSKA (reference sequence). The CDR3 sequence: CSASSRGGGGELFL. The CDR3 DNA reads as TGCAGTGCCAGCTCGCGCGGGGGAGGCGGGGAGCTGTTTCTT.

This clonotype has at least ten counts. The chain couples TRBV19 to TRBJ1-1; possible D gene TRBD1, 5 bases. Germline V gene sequence: CDR1 LNHDA, CDR2 SQIVND (reference sequence). CDR3 length: 14 amino acids. Deletions cut 7 bases from V and 1 base from J, with 13 bases between. CDR3 in amino acids: CASIGGVTNTEAFF. The CDR3 DNA reads as TGTGCCAGTATTGGAGGGGTGACGAACACTGAAGCTTTCTTT. The full variable domain, in which reference TRBV19 and TRBJ1-1 provide the parts outside the CDR3, is DGGITQSPKYLFRKEGQNVTLSCEQNLNHDAMYWYRQDPGQGLRLIYYSQIVNDFQKGDIAEGYSVSREKKESFPLTVTSAQKNPTAFYLCASIGGVTNTEAFFGQGTRLTVV.

This clonotype turned up a few times. A much more abundant neighbour one base away suggests this may be a read error. V is TRBV12-3 or TRBV12-4 and J is TRBJ2-7; 9 bases align to TRBD1. The V and J ends lost 6 bases and 5 bases, in that order; junction bases with no gene match: 8. This CDR3 is 14 amino acids long. The chain's CDR3 is CASSPGQGSDEQYF. The CDR3 nucleotides are TGTGCCAGCAGCCCGGGACAGGGTTCCGACGAGCAGTACTTC.

This clonotype was seen ten or more times. The chain carries TRBV2 and TRBJ2-1, with D uncertain. The CDR3 has 15 amino acids. Trimming shortened V by 2 bases and J by 6 bases, and 14 bases separated the two germline ends. Germline V gene data show CDR1 as SNHLY and CDR2 as FYNNEI. The CDR3 DNA follows: TGTGCCAGCAGTGAACAGGATGTTAAAAGCAATGAGCAGTTCTTC. Its translation: CASSEQDVKSNEQFF.

This clonotype was observed a few times. This chain connects TRBV5-1 to TRBJ2-3; D is unresolved. V was trimmed by 4 bases and J by 1 base, leaving 7 bases between them. CDR3 size: 13 residues. Germline V CDR1 and CDR2: SGHRS, YFSETQ. CDR3 in DNA: TGCGCCAGCAGCCAGATGCGCACAGATACGCAGTATTTT. The encoded protein is CASSQMRTDTQYF.